The 4 T cell receptor beta chains below were found in one sample sequenced in a study of PD-L1 blockade in urothelial cancer. Measured with immunoSEQ multiplex PCR; TCRdb has only the in-frame clones, and not every one. The repertoire consists of 35,000 to 55,000 clones, with roughly 80% occurring once and the leading ten covering around 16%. The time point is: peripheral blood 6 weeks after treatment start. The specimen was PBMCs, collected around atezolizumab (anti-PD-L1) treatment. All receptors derive from a man aged 55 to 70 with urothelial cancer.

This clone was observed a few times. The gene calls are TRBV2 and TRBJ2-7, with TRBD2 identical over 7 bases. Looked up from germline, CDR1 is SNHLY and CDR2 is FYNNEI. V gave up 1 base and J gave up 2 bases; unmatched junction bases: 5. The CDR3 sequence is 15 residues long. CDR3 nucleotides: TGTGCCAGCAGTGAAGAATTTGGGAGGGCCTACGAGCAGTACTTC. This gives the protein CASSEEFGRAYEQYF.

The V and J genes are TRBV28 and TRBJ2-7; 7 bases are shared with TRBD1. The CDR3 totals 15 residues. Germline V CDR1 and CDR2: MDHEN, SYDVKM. The trim removed 7 bases at V and 0 bases at J, leaving 9 bases unmatched. In DNA form, the CDR3 reads TGTGCCAGCAACCCCCGGGACAGTCTCTCCTACGAGCAGTACTTC. The encoded protein is CASNPRDSLSYEQYF.

The rearrangement links TRBV5-1 to TRBJ1-2; unclear D gene. V was cut by 1 base and J by 6 bases, with 10 bases left in between. This CDR3 spans 13 amino acids. Germline V gene sequence: CDR1 SGHRS, CDR2 YFSETQ. The CDR3 here is CASSLSQEDGYTF. CDR3 nucleotide sequence: TGCGCCAGCAGCTTGTCGCAGGAAGATGGCTACACCTTC.

The rearrangement uses TRBV18 and TRBJ2-1; the match to TRBD1 covers 10 bases. Per germline, CDR1 KGHSH and CDR2 LQKENI. Trimming took 3 bases from V and 6 from J; bases not matched to a gene: 5. The CDR3 is 15 amino acids. The CDR3 loop is CASSPGTGVANEQFF. CDR3 coding DNA: TGTGCCAGCTCACCCGGGACAGGGGTTGCCAATGAGCAGTTCTTC.